Below are 3 T cell receptor beta chains sequenced from a single sample in a study of Graves' ophthalmopathy and Graves' hyperthyroidism. Beta-chain TCR CDR3 regions were amplified from RNA transcripts. Scientists carried out first-round RT-PCR using HTBI primers and then a second-round multiplex PCR. TCRdb reprocessed the multiplex PCR reads with MiXCR, giving one entry per CDR3 protein. The table includes hundreds of thousands of distinct CDR3 sequences, about 41% detected once. Sequencing used peripheral blood. These receptor sequences come from an adult man with Graves' ophthalmopathy.

At least ten counts were recorded for this clonotype. This chain links TRBV2 with TRBJ1-2; 7 bases match TRBD1. The CDR3 runs 15 residues. Germline CDR1 reads SNHLY; CDR2 reads FYNNEI. The ends lost 3 bases at V and 2 bases at J; junction bases unmatched: 6. The chain's CDR3 is CASSDIRQGNYGYTF. The DNA of the CDR3 is TGTGCCAGCAGTGACATCCGACAGGGAAACTATGGCTACACCTTC. Complete variable domain (other parts from reference TRBV2 and TRBJ1-2): EPEVTQTPSHQVTQMGQEVILRCVPISNHLYFYWYRQILGQKVEFLVSFYNNEISEKSEIFDDQFSVERPDGSNFTLKIRSTKLEDSAMYFCASSDIRQGNYGYTFGSGTRLTVV.

Note on this clonotype: Likely a read error: the CDR3 ends without its conserved phenylalanine or tryptophan. The chain joins TRBV6-9 to TRBJ2-5; D may be TRBD1 (6 bases). CDR3 length: 16 amino acids. Trimming pared 4 bases from V and 5 bases from J, leaving 20 bases between. CDR1 and CDR2 (germline): MNHGY, SVAAGI. The chain's CDR3 is CASSSLITGIDETQYC. The CDR3 coding sequence is TGTGCCAGCAGTTCACTCATAACAGGGATCGATGAGACCCAGTACTGC.

At least ten counts were recorded for this clonotype. Its ends do not fully match the called genes, so a read error is possible. J is TRBJ2-7 and V is TRBV10-3, with D tentatively TRBD2 (5 bases). The germline V gene encodes CDR1 ENHRY and CDR2 SYGVKD. The CDR3 loop spans 13 amino acids. The chain's CDR3 is CASSSGSPRRQYF. DNA of the CDR3: TGTGCCAGCAGTTCGGGATCCCCTCGTCGGCAGTACTTC.